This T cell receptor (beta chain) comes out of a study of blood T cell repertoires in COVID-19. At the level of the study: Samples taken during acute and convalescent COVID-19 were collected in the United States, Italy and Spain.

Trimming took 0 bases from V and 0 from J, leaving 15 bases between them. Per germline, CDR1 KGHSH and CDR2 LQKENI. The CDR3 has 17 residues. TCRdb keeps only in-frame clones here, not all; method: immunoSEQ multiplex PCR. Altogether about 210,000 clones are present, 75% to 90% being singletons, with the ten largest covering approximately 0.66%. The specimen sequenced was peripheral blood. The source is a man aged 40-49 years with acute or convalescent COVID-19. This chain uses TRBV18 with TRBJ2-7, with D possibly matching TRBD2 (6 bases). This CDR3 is CASSPPLSGPHSYEQYF. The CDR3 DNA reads TGTGCCAGCTCACCACCACTAAGCGGGCCCCACTCCTACGAGCAGTACTTC. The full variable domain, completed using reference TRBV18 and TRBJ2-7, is NAGVMQNPRHLVRRRGQEARLRCSPMKGHSHVYWYRQLPEEGLKFMVYLQKENIIDESGMPKERFSAEFPKEGPSILRIQQVVRGDSAAYFCASSPPLSGPHSYEQYFGPGTRLTVT.